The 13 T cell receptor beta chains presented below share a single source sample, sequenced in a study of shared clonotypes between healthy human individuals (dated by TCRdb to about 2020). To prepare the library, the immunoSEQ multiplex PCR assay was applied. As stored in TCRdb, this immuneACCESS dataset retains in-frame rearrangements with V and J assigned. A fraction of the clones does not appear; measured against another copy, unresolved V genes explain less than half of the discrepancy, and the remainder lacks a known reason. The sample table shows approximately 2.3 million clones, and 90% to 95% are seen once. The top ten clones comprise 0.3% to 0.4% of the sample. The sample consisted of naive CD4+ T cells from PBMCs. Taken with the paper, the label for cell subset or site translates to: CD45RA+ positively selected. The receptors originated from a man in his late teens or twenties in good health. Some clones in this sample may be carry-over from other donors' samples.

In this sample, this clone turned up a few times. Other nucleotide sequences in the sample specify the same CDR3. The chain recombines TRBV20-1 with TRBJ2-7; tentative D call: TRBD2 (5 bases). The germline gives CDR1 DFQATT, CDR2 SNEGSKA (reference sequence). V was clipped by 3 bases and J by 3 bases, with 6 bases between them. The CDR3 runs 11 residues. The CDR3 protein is CSARRDYEQYF. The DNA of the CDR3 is TGCAGTGCTAGGAGGGACTACGAGCAGTACTTC.

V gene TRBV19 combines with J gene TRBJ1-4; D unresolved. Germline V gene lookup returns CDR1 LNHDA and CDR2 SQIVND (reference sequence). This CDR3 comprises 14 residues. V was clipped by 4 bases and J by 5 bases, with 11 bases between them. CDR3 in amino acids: CASSNSQRNEKLFF. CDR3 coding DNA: TGTGCCAGTAGTAATTCGCAGCGGAATGAAAAACTGTTTTTT.

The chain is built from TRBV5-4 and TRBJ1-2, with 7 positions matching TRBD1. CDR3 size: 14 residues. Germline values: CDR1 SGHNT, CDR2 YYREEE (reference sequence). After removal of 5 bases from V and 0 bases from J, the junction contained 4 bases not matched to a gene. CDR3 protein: CASRRDSPNYGYTF. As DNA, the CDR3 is TGTGCCAGCAGGAGGGACAGCCCTAACTATGGCTACACCTTC.

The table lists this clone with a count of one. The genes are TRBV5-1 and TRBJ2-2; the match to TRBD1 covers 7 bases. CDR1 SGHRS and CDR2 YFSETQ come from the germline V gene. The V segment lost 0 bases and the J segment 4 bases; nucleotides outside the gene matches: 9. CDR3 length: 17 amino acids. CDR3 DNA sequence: TGCGCCAGCAGCTTGGGTGACAGGGTGATGTTCACCGGGGAGCTGTTTTTT. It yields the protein CASSLGDRVMFTGELFF.

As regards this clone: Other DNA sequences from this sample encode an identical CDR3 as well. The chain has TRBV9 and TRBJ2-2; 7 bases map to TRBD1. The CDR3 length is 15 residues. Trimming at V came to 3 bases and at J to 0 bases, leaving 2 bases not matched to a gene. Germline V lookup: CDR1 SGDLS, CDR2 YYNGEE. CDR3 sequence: CASSAGTANTGELFF. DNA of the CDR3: TGTGCCAGCAGCGCAGGGACAGCGAACACCGGGGAGCTGTTTTTT. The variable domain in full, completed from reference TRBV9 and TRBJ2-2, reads DSGVTQTPKHLITATGQRVTLRCSPRSGDLSVYWYQQSLDQGLQFLIQYYNGEERAKGNILERFSAQQFPDLHSELNLSSLELGDSALYFCASSAGTANTGELFFGEGSRLTVL.

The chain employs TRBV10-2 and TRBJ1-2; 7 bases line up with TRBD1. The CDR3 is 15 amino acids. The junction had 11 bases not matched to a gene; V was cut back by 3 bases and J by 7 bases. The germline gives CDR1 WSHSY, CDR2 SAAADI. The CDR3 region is CASSDPRGGLAGYTF. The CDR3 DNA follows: TGCGCCAGCAGTGACCCCAGAGGGGGCTTGGCTGGCTACACCTTC.

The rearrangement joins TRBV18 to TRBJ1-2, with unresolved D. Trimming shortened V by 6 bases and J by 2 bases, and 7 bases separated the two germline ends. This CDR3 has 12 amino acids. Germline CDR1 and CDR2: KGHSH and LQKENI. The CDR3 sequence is CASSKGNYGYTF. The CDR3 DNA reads TGTGCCAGCTCCAAAGGGAACTATGGCTACACCTTC.

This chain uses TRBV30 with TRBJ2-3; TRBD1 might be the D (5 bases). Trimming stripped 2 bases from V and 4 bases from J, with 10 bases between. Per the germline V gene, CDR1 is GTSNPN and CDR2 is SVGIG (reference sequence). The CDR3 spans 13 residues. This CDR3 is CAWSYQGPDTQYF. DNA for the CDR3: TGTGCCTGGAGTTACCAGGGTCCAGATACGCAGTATTTT.

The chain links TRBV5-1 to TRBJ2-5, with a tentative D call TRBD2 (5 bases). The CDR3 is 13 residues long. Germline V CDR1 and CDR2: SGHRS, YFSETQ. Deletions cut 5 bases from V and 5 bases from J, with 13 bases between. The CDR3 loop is CASSPGEPETQYF. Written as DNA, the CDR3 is TGCGCCAGCAGTCCCGGGGAGCCCGAGACCCAGTACTTC.

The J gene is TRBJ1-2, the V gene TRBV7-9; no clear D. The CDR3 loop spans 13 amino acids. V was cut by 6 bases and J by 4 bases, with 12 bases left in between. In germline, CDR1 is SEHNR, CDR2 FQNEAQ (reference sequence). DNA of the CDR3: TGTGCCAGCAGTCAGACTGAGAGCTATGGCTACACCTTC. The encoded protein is CASSQTESYGYTF.

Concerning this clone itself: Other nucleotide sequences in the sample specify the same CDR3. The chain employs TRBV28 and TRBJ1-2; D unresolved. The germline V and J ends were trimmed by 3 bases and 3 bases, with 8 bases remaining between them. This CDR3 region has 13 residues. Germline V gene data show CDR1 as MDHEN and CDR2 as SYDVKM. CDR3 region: CASSFGRDYGYTF. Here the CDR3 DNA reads TGTGCCAGCAGTTTTGGGAGGGACTATGGCTACACCTTC.

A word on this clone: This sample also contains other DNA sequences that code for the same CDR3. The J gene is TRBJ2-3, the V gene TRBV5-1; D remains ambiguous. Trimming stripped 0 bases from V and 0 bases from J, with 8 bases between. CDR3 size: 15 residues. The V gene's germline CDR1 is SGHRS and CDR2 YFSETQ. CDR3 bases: TGCGCCAGCAGCTTGGCCGGACCTAGCACAGATACGCAGTATTTT. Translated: CASSLAGPSTDTQYF.

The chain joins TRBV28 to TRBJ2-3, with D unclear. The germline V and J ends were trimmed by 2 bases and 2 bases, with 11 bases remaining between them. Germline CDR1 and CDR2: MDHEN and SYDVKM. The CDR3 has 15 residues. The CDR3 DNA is TGTGCCAGCAGTTTAGGCGGAAAGCTCACAGATACGCAGTATTTT. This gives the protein CASSLGGKLTDTQYF.